These T cell receptor beta chains were read from a single sample in a study of T-cell reconstitution after alpha-beta-depleted transplantation in children. TCRdb passed the PCR reads through MiXCR, listing each CDR3 protein once. The table lists almost 500,000 distinct CDR3 sequences, roughly a tenth of them singletons. Specimen: PBMCs, collected before TCRalphabeta/CD19-depleted stem cell transplant. The receptors here all came from a child aged 2-15 years with inherited bone marrow failure, due to receive a stem cell transplant. Both conserved end residues are part of each CDR3. A D gene is named only where the DNA matches it firmly. The size entry is marked missing in some rows and otherwise reads once, few, many or a size class.

J gene	clone size	CDR3 length	V gene	D gene	CDR3 protein	CDR3 DNA
TRBJ2-7	many	16	TRBV29-1	.	CSARNLVRDGPYEQYF	TGCAGCGCGCGGAATCTTGTCCGGGACGGCCCCTACGAGCAGTACTTC
TRBJ2-1	many	14	TRBV20-1	TRBD2	CSATRLAGGNEQFF	TGCAGTGCCACCCGACTAGCGGGAGGCAATGAGCAGTTCTTC
TRBJ1-1	many	13	TRBV7-2	.	CASSLEGRGEAFF	TGTGCCAGCAGCTTAGAAGGAAGGGGTGAAGCTTTCTTT
TRBJ2-7	many	14	TRBV7-2	TRBD2	CASRLASGIGEQYF	TGTGCCAGCCGATTAGCTAGCGGGATTGGGGAGCAGTACTTC
TRBJ1-3	many	15	TRBV20-1	.	CSASGRHLSGNTIYF	TGCAGTGCTAGTGGGAGACATCTCTCTGGAAACACCATATATTTT
TRBJ2-2	many	14	TRBV3-1	TRBD2	CASSLWREVRELFF	TGTGCCAGCAGCCTTTGGCGGGAGGTCCGGGAGCTGTTTTTT
TRBJ1-1	.	15	TRBV27	.	CASSLSARWDTEAFF	TGTGCCAGCAGTTTATCCGCCAGGTGGGACACTGAAGCTTTCTTT
TRBJ2-5	many	15	TRBV24-1	TRBD1	CATSDPRQGRETQYF	TGTGCCACCAGTGACCCAAGACAGGGACGGGAGACCCAGTACTTC
TRBJ1-6	many	14	TRBV15	.	CATSRIRIGSPLHF	TGTGCCACCAGCAGGATCAGGATTGGGTCACCCCTCCACTTT
TRBJ2-3	many	14	TRBV12-3/TRBV12-4	.	CASTLRQVPDTQYF	TGTGCCAGCACCCTCCGACAGGTCCCAGATACGCAGTATTTT
TRBJ1-3	many	14	TRBV5-5	.	CASSFTETGNTIYF	TGTGCCAGCAGCTTTACTGAGACTGGAAACACCATATATTTT
TRBJ1-1	.	11	TRBV12-3/TRBV12-4	TRBD1	CASSDRAEAFF	TGTGCCAGCAGCGACAGGGCTGAAGCTTTCTTT
TRBJ2-1	.	13	TRBV6-5	.	CASSYSEATEQFF	TGTGCCAGCAGTTACTCGGAGGCGACCGAGCAGTTCTTC
TRBJ1-2	many	14	TRBV27	.	CASTPAPGRYGYTF	TGTGCCAGCACCCCCGCCCCAGGACGCTATGGCTACACCTTC
TRBJ2-3	many	19	TRBV11-2	.	CASSLYLSQSGLRTDTQYF	TGTGCCAGCAGCTTATATCTTAGTCAGAGCGGTTTGCGCACAGATACGCAGTATTTT
TRBJ1-1	.	16	TRBV5-1	.	CASSLDPGHLNTEAFF	TGCGCCAGCAGCTTGGATCCGGGACACCTGAACACTGAAGCTTTCTTT
TRBJ2-2	many	13	TRBV6-2/TRBV6-3	.	CASRDWTTGELFF	TGTGCCAGCCGGGACTGGACCACCGGGGAGCTGTTTTTT
TRBJ2-7	many	15	TRBV7-2	TRBD2	CASSFTSGMVYEQYF	TGTGCCAGCAGCTTTACTAGCGGGATGGTTTACGAGCAGTACTTC
TRBJ2-3	.	11	TRBV29-1	TRBD2	CGLAGADTQYF	TGCGGGCTAGCGGGAGCAGATACGCAGTATTTT
TRBJ2-7	many	14	TRBV28	TRBD2	CASSYGLADYEQYF	TGTGCCAGCAGTTACGGGCTAGCGGACTACGAGCAGTACTTC
TRBJ2-2	many	16	TRBV12-3/TRBV12-4	.	CASSFGLSPNTGELFF	TGTGCCAGCAGTTTCGGTCTATCGCCGAACACCGGGGAGCTGTTTTTT
TRBJ2-2	many	16	TRBV20-1	TRBD2	CSAQMRGGAGTGELFF	TGCAGTGCCCAAATGCGGGGGGGAGCGGGTACCGGGGAGCTGTTTTTT
TRBJ2-3	many	12	TRBV7-9	.	CASWGGTDTQYF	TGTGCCAGCTGGGGTGGCACAGATACGCAGTATTTT
TRBJ2-1	.	13	TRBV27	.	CASSFSWGNEQFF	TGTGCCAGCAGTTTCTCCTGGGGGAATGAGCAGTTCTTC
TRBJ2-7	many	13	TRBV12-3/TRBV12-4	.	CASSLLWENEQYF	TGTGCCAGCAGTTTATTGTGGGAGAACGAGCAGTACTTC
TRBJ2-7	.	16	TRBV20-1	.	CSADRWLAHYSYEQYF	TGCAGTGCCGATAGGTGGCTAGCGCATTACTCCTACGAGCAGTACTTC
TRBJ2-1	many	17	TRBV29-1	.	CSALTNRGGGPYNEQFF	TGCAGCGCCCTCACTAACAGGGGAGGAGGCCCCTACAATGAGCAGTTCTTC
TRBJ2-7	.	14	TRBV7-9	.	CASSHNGGPSEQYF	TGTGCCAGCAGCCACAACGGGGGGCCCAGCGAGCAGTACTTC